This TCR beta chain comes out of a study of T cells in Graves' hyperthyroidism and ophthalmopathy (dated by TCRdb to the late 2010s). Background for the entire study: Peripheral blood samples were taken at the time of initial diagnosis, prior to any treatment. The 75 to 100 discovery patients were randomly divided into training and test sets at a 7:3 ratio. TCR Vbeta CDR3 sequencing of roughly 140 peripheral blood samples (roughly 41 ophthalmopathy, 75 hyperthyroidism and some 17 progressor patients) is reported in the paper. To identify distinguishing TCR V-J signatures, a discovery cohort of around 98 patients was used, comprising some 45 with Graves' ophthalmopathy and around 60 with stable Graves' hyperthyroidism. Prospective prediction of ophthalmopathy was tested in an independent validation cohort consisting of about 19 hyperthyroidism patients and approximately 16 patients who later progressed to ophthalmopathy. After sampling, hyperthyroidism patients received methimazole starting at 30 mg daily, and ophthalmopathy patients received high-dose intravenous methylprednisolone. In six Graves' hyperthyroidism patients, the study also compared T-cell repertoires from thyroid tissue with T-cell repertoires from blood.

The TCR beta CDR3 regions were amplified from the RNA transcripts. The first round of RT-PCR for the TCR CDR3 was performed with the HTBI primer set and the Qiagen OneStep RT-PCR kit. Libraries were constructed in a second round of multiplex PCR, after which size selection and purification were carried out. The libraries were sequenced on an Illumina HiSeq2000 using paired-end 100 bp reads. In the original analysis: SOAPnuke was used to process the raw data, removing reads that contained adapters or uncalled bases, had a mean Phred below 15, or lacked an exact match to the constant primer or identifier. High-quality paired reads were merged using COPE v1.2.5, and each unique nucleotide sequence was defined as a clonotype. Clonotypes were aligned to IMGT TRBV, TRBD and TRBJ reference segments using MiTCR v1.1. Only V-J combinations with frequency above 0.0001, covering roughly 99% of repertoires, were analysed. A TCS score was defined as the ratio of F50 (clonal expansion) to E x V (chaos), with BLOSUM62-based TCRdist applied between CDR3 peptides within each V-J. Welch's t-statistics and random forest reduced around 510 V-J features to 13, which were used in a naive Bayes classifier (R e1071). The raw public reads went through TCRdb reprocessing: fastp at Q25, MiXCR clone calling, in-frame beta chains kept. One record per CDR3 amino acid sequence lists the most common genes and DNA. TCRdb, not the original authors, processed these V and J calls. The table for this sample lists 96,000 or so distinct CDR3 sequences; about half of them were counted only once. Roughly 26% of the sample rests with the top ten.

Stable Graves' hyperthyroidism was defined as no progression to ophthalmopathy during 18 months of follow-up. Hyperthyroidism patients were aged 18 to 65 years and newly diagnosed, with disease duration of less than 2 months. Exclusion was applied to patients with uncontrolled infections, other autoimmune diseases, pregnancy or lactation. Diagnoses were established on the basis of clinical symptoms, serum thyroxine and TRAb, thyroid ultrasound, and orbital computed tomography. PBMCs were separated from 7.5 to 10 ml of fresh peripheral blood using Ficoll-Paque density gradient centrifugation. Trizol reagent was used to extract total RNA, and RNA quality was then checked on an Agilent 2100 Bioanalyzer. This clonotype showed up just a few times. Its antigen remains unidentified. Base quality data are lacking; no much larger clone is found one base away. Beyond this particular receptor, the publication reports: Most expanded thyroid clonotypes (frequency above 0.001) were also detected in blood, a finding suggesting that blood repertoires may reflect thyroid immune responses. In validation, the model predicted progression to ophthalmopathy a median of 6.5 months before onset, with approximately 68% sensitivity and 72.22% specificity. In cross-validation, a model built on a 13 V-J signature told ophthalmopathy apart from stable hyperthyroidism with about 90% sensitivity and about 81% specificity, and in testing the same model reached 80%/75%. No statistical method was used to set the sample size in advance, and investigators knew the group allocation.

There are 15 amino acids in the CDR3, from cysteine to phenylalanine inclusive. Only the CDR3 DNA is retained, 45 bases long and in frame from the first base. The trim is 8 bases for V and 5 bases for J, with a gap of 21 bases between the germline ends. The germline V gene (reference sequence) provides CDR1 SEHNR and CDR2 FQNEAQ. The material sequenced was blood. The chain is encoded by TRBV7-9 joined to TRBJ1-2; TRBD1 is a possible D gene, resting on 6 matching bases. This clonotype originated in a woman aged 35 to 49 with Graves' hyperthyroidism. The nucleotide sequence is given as TGTGCCAGCGGCCAAGATCTGGGGACAAATTATGGCTACACCTTC. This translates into CASGQDLGTNYGYTF.